These 27 T cell receptor beta chains share one sample of origin, sequenced in a study of CD8 T cells in Susac syndrome. An amount of RNA that ranged from roughly 0.45 to 1 ug was reverse transcribed with random hexamers. TCRdb called the immunoSEQ multiplex PCR reads again in MiXCR, with one record for every CDR3 protein. This table holds hundreds of thousands of distinct CDR3 sequences, about 96% found once. The sample was CD4+ T cells from PBMCs. The receptors here all came from a human donor with multiple sclerosis.

This sequence joins TRBV5-4 and TRBJ2-1, with 9 bases identical to TRBD2. J gave up 7 bases and V 3 bases, and 5 bases lay outside the gene matches. CDR1 and CDR2 (germline): SGHNT, YYREEE (reference sequence). The CDR3 spans 14 residues. The CDR3 region is CASSSNGLANEQFF. The CDR3 region has the DNA TGTGCCAGCAGCTCGAATGGACTAGCGAATGAGCAGTTCTTC.

The rearrangement uses TRBV25-1 and TRBJ2-4; D perhaps matches TRBD1 (6 bases). V was cut by 6 bases and J by 4 bases, with 19 bases left in between. The CDR3 is 16 amino acids. Germline CDR1 is MGHDK and CDR2 is SYGVNS. The CDR3, as DNA: TGTGCCAGCAGCGGCCGGACAGACACCAGGAAAAACATTCAGTACTTC. It specifies CASSGRTDTRKNIQYF.

This clonotype has only one observation. The chain carries TRBV7-3 and TRBJ2-1; 10 bases fit TRBD2. CDR3 length equals 15 residues. The germline V gene has CDR1 SGHTA and CDR2 FQGTGA. Trimming at V came to 4 bases and at J to 6 bases, leaving 6 bases not matched to a gene. In nucleotides, the CDR3 is TGTGCCAGCAGCTCTAGCGGGGGTCTAGTCAATGAGCAGTTCTTC. It encodes CASSSSGGLVNEQFF.

This clonotype occurred once. The J gene is TRBJ2-1, the V gene TRBV29-1; a weak D match, TRBD1 (5 bases). Trimming shortened V by 6 bases and J by 6 bases, and 15 bases separated the two germline ends. The V gene's germline CDR1 is SQVTM and CDR2 ANQGSEA. The CDR3 extends over 13 amino acids. The CDR3 DNA follows: TGCAGCGTGAGACAGACGATGTCCAATGAGCAGTTCTTC. It is translated as CSVRQTMSNEQFF.

V and J are TRBV28 and TRBJ2-5; 9 nucleotides align to TRBD1. Trimming cost V 5 bases and J 6 bases; bases outside gene matches: 7. CDR1 and CDR2 (germline): MDHEN, SYDVKM. The CDR3 consists of 14 residues. The chain's CDR3 is CASSPGQGAKTQYF. CDR3 nucleotide sequence: TGTGCCAGCAGTCCGGGACAGGGTGCGAAGACCCAGTACTTC. Drawing the rest from reference TRBV28 and TRBJ2-5, the complete variable domain is DVKVTQSSRYLVKRTGEKVFLECVQDMDHENMFWYRQDPGLGLRLIYFSYDVKMKEKGDIPEGYSVSREKKERFSLILESASTNQTSMYLCASSPGQGAKTQYFGPGTRLLVL.

This clonotype showed up just a few times. The chain recombines TRBV3-1 with TRBJ1-2; tentative D call: TRBD1 (5 bases). Germline V gene lookup returns CDR1 LGHDT and CDR2 YNNKEL (reference sequence). V lost 3 bases and J 2 bases, leaving 10 bases between the germline ends. CDR3 length: 14 amino acids. This CDR3 reads CASSQGVRNYGYTF. CDR3 nucleotides: TGTGCCAGCAGCCAGGGGGTTCGGAACTATGGCTACACCTTC. The full variable domain, completed using reference TRBV3-1 and TRBJ1-2, is DTAVSQTPKYLVTQMGNDKSIKCEQNLGHDTMYWYKQDSKKFLKIMFSYNNKELIINETVPNRFSPKSPDKAHLNLHINSLELGDSAVYFCASSQGVRNYGYTFGSGTRLTVV.

The chain couples TRBV7-8 to TRBJ2-5; the D is unclear. In germline, CDR1 is SGHVS, CDR2 FQNEAQ. The CDR3 totals 14 residues. Trimming pared 5 bases from V and 7 bases from J, leaving 17 bases between. CDR3 DNA sequence: TGTGCCAGCAGCCTAGAGTCTAGTTGGCGGACCCAGTACTTC. Amino acid sequence: CASSLESSWRTQYF.

This clonotype was detected only once. The chain carries TRBV18 and TRBJ1-5; D remains ambiguous. Germline-derived CDR1 and CDR2 are KGHSH and LQKENI. The V end was cut by 4 bases, the J end by 3 bases, with 16 bases between. The CDR3 extends over 16 amino acids. The CDR3 is CASSLRPEGTNQPQHF. The CDR3 region has the DNA TGTGCCAGCTCACTACGACCGGAGGGAACCAATCAGCCCCAGCATTTT.

As DNA, the CDR3 is TGTGCCAGCAGCCTCCGCGGACTAGCGGGAAGAAACGAGCAGTACTTC. Translated: CASSLRGLAGRNEQYF. J is TRBJ2-7 and V is TRBV3-1, with 12 bases lining up with TRBD2. This CDR3 is built from 16 residues. The germline gives CDR1 LGHDT, CDR2 YNNKEL (reference sequence). J was trimmed by 5 bases and V by 4 bases; bases with no gene match: 9.

The gene calls are TRBV20-1 and TRBJ1-5, with D unclear. Germline V gene lookup returns CDR1 DFQATT and CDR2 SNEGSKA (reference sequence). CDR3 length equals 14 residues. The CDR3 sequence: CSAHVAIGNQPQHF. CDR3 nucleotides: TGCAGCGCTCACGTAGCCATTGGTAATCAGCCCCAGCATTTT.

This sequence joins TRBV3-1 and TRBJ2-5; D remains ambiguous. CDR1 LGHDT and CDR2 YNNKEL come from the germline V gene (reference sequence). This CDR3 spans 12 amino acids. V lost 0 bases, J lost 5 bases, and 4 bases lay in between. The CDR3 DNA sequence: TGTGCCAGCAGCCAAGATATGGAGACCCAGTACTTC. The encoded protein is CASSQDMETQYF.

The rearrangement links TRBV2 to TRBJ2-2; D not resolved. Germline V gene data show CDR1 as SNHLY and CDR2 as FYNNEI. With 4 bases removed from V and 6 bases from J, the gap between germline ends came to 6 bases. This CDR3 is 12 amino acids long. In DNA, the CDR3 is TGTGCCAGCAGTGTCCCCCCCGGGGAGCTGTTTTTT. Translating it yields CASSVPPGELFF.

V and J are TRBV2 and TRBJ2-7, with 7 bases matching TRBD1. V was clipped by 6 bases and J by 7 bases; unmatched bases: 15. This CDR3 is 15 amino acids long. CDR1 and CDR2 from the germline V gene are SNHLY and FYNNEI. CDR3 amino acids: CASRLQGWDPREQYF. In DNA, the CDR3 is TGTGCCAGCAGACTACAGGGGTGGGACCCCCGGGAGCAGTACTTC.

The chain joins TRBV27 to TRBJ2-5; 10 nucleotides match TRBD1. CDR1 and CDR2 from the germline V gene are MNHEY and SMNVEV (reference sequence). This CDR3 region has 16 residues. V shed 4 bases and J 5 bases; nucleotides not matched to a gene: 10. In DNA form, the CDR3 reads TGTGCCAGCAGTTCACACCAGACGACAGGGGGCGAGACCCAGTACTTC. Translation gives CASSSHQTTGGETQYF.

The chain employs TRBV28 and TRBJ2-5; D uncertain. V was clipped by 2 bases and J by 2 bases, with 6 bases between them. Germline loops: CDR1 MDHEN, CDR2 SYDVKM. This CDR3 has 13 residues. The CDR3 coding sequence is TGTGCCAGCAGTTTAGCGAATCAAGAGACCCAGTACTTC. Its translation is CASSLANQETQYF.

The chain uses TRBV25-1 and TRBJ1-5, with 8 bases matching TRBD1. CDR1 MGHDK and CDR2 SYGVNS come from the germline V gene. V lost 4 bases and J lost 6; bases outside the gene matches: 5. The CDR3 consists of 14 residues. The CDR3 loop is CASSAQGESQPQHF. The DNA for the CDR3 is TGTGCCAGCAGTGCACAGGGGGAGAGTCAGCCCCAGCATTTT.

The gene calls are TRBV5-1 and TRBJ1-1, with D unclear. The CDR3 spans 12 residues. V dropped 4 bases and J dropped 0 bases, with 4 bases sitting between them. Germline-derived CDR1 and CDR2 are SGHRS and YFSETQ. CDR3 nucleotide sequence: TGCGCCAGCAGCCGAGTGAACACTGAAGCTTTCTTT. Protein product: CASSRVNTEAFF.

This chain uses TRBV15 with TRBJ1-4; unclear D gene. This CDR3 contains 13 residues. CDR1 is LNHNV and CDR2 is YYDKDF in the germline V gene (reference sequence). The V end was cut by 2 bases, the J end by 8 bases, with 9 bases between. The chain's CDR3 is CATSRQNGEKLFF. The DNA for the CDR3 is TGTGCCACCAGCAGACAGAATGGAGAAAAACTGTTTTTT.

The chain uses TRBV15 and TRBJ2-7; D may correspond to TRBD1 or TRBD2 (5 bases each). Trimming left V 3 bases short and J 4 bases short, with 16 bases between. Per germline, CDR1 LNHNV and CDR2 YYDKDF (reference sequence). The CDR3 sequence is 15 residues long. The CDR3 loop is CATSSPGRDQYEQYF. DNA of the CDR3: TGTGCCACCAGCAGCCCGGGACGGGACCAGTACGAGCAGTACTTC.

The chain joins TRBV25-1 to TRBJ1-1, with TRBD1 as a possible D gene (6 bases). The CDR3 is 14 amino acids. The V end was cut by 3 bases, the J end by 6 bases, with 14 bases between. Germline assignment: CDR1 MGHDK and CDR2 SYGVNS. The CDR3 loop is CASSEQGRKAEAFF. CDR3 bases: TGTGCCAGCAGTGAGCAGGGGCGGAAAGCTGAAGCTTTCTTT.

The gene calls are TRBV20-1 and TRBJ1-6; TRBD1 is a possible D gene (5 bases). CDR3 length: 13 amino acids. Trimming removed 6 bases from V and 4 bases from J, with 10 bases in between. Per the germline V gene, CDR1 is DFQATT and CDR2 is SNEGSKA (reference sequence). CDR3 sequence reads: CSARGGYNSPLHF. For the CDR3, the DNA is TGCAGTGCCCGGGGGGGGTATAATTCACCCCTCCACTTT.

This chain uses TRBV18 with TRBJ1-3, with 10 bases matching TRBD1. Unmatched junction bases numbered 3, after V lost 3 bases and J lost 4 bases. Germline CDR1 KGHSH, CDR2 LQKENI. The CDR3 has 15 residues. The CDR3 bases are TGTGCCAGCTCACCTCCGGGACAGGGGGGAAACACCATATATTTT. This translates into CASSPPGQGGNTIYF.

The chain combines TRBV20-1 with TRBJ2-3, with D perhaps matching TRBD2 (5 bases). Trimming stripped 3 bases from V and 4 bases from J, with 14 bases between. Looked up from germline, CDR1 is DFQATT and CDR2 is SNEGSKA (reference sequence). The CDR3 is 14 amino acids. The DNA of the CDR3 is TGCAGTGCTAGTTATAGGAGGACGGCAGATACGCAGTATTTT. Residues: CSASYRRTADTQYF.

The chain couples TRBV19 to TRBJ1-5; no definite D call. The CDR3 extends over 14 amino acids. V was clipped by 6 bases and J by 4 bases, with 13 bases between them. From germline, CDR1 is LNHDA and CDR2 SQIVND (reference sequence). Here the CDR3 reads CASSAVAGNQPQHF. The CDR3 DNA reads as TGTGCCAGTAGCGCAGTCGCGGGTAATCAGCCCCAGCATTTT.

This clonotype was recorded once. V gene TRBV2 combines with J gene TRBJ2-1, with D perhaps being TRBD1 or TRBD2 (5 bases each). Germline V gene data show CDR1 as SNHLY and CDR2 as FYNNEI. The CDR3 runs to 13 residues. V lost 5 bases and J lost 8, with 13 bases in between. This chain's CDR3 is CASSWDAGHEQFF. For the CDR3, the DNA is TGTGCCAGCAGTTGGGACGCCGGACATGAGCAGTTCTTC.

The rearrangement uses TRBV9 and TRBJ2-1; D remains unclear. The ends were cut back, 0 bases at V and 7 bases at J, with 11 bases in the middle. This CDR3 comprises 14 residues. CDR1 and CDR2 (germline): SGDLS, YYNGEE. For the CDR3, the DNA is TGTGCCAGCAGCGTAGCGGCAGCAACTAATGAGCAGTTCTTC. As protein: CASSVAAATNEQFF. Full variable domain (missing parts from reference TRBV9 and TRBJ2-1): DSGVTQTPKHLITATGQRVTLRCSPRSGDLSVYWYQQSLDQGLQFLIQYYNGEERAKGNILERFSAQQFPDLHSELNLSSLELGDSALYFCASSVAAATNEQFFGPGTRLTVL.

The rearrangement uses TRBV20-1 and TRBJ2-1, with D perhaps TRBD2 (6 bases). The CDR3 is made up of 13 amino acids. Germline V gene data show CDR1 as DFQATT and CDR2 as SNEGSKA (reference sequence). The CDR3 DNA is TGCAGCGCGGAGGGTCTAGGGTACAATGAGCAGTTCTTC. The encoded protein is CSAEGLGYNEQFF.